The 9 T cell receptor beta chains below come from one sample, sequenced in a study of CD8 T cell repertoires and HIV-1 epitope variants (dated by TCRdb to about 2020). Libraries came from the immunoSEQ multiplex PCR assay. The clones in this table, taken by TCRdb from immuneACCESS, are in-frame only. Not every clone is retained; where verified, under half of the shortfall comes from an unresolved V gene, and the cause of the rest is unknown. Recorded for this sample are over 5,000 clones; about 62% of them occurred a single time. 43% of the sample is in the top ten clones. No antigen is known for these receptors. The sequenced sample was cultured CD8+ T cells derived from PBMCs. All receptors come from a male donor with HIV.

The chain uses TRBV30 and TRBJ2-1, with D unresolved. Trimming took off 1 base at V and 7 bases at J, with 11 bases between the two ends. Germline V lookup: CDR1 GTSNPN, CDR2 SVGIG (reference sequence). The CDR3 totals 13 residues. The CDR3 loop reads CAWSASGVNEQFF. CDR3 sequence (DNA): TGTGCCTGGAGTGCGTCTGGGGTGAATGAGCAGTTCTTC.

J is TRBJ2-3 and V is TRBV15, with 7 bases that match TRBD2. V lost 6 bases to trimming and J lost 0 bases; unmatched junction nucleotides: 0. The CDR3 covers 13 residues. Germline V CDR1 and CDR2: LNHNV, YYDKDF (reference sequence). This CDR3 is CATRGGSTDTQYF. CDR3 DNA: TGTGCCACCAGGGGGGGGAGCACAGATACGCAGTATTTT.

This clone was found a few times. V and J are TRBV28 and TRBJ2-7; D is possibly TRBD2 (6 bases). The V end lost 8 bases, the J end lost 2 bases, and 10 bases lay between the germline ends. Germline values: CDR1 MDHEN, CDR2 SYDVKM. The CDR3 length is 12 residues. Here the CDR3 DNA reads TGTGCCAGCCGCTCGGGAGCCTACGAGCAGTACTTC. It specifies CASRSGAYEQYF.

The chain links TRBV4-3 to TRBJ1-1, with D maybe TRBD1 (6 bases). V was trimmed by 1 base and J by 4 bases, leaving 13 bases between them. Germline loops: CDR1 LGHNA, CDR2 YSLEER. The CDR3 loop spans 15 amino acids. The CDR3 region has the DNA TGCGCCAGCAGCCAAGGGACAACAGGGTTCACTGAAGCTTTCTTT. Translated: CASSQGTTGFTEAFF.

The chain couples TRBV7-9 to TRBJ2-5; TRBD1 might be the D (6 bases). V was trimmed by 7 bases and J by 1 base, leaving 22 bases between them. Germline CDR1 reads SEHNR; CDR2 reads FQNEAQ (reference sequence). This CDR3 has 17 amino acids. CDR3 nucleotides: TGTGCCAGCATCAACTTCGCAGGGGTAGGGGCCCAAGAGACCCAGTACTTC. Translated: CASINFAGVGAQETQYF.

The CDR3 DNA sequence: TGCGCCAGCAGTGACTTTGTTGAAGCTTTCTTT. Translated, it gives CASSDFVEAFF. The V and J genes are TRBV10-2 and TRBJ1-1; D is undetermined. CDR1 and CDR2 (germline): WSHSY, SAAADI. The CDR3 runs to 11 residues. V was shortened by 3 bases and J by 7 bases, with 6 bases between the two germline ends.

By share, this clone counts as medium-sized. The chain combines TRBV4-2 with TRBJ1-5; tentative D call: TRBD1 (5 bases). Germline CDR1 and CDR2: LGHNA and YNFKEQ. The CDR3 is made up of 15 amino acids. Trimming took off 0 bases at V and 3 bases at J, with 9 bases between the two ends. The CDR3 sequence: CASSQEGETNQPQHF. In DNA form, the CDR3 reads TGTGCCAGCAGCCAAGAAGGGGAAACCAATCAGCCCCAGCATTTT.

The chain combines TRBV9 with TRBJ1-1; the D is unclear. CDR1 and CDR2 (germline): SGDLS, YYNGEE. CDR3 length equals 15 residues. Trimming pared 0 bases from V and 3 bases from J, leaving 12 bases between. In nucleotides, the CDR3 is TGTGCCAGCAGCGTAGTTGGGGAGGGTTACACTGAAGCTTTCTTT. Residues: CASSVVGEGYTEAFF.

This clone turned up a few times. The CDR3 spells CASSYYDRDSSSYTF. CDR3 in DNA: TGTGCCAGCAGTTACTACGACAGGGATTCTAGTAGCTACACCTTC. The gene calls are TRBV6-5 and TRBJ1-2, with 7 bases fitting TRBD1. J was trimmed by 9 bases and V by 1 base; bases with no gene match: 11. Germline V gives CDR1 MNHEY, CDR2 SVGAGI. This CDR3 has 15 amino acids.